Below, 32 T cell receptor beta chains from the same sample are listed, as sequenced in a study of blood T cell repertoires in COVID-19. Here immunoSEQ multiplex PCR was the method, and the copy in TCRdb shows in-frame clones only, minus some. The sample has about 300,000 clones, 70% to 90% seen once. The source material was peripheral blood. The source of these receptors is a woman in her thirties with COVID-19, enrolled during active disease.

This sequence joins TRBV7-9 and TRBJ1-2, with TRBD1 identical over 8 bases. Germline V lookup: CDR1 SEHNR, CDR2 FQNEAQ (reference sequence). V lost 4 bases, J lost 8 bases, and 6 bases stayed unmatched. The CDR3 loop spans 13 amino acids. The CDR3 here is CASSSPDRGGYTF. CDR3 in DNA: TGTGCCAGCAGCTCCCCCGACAGGGGCGGCTACACCTTC.

J is TRBJ1-1 and V is TRBV7-2, with a weak D call TRBD1 (6 bases). Trimming cost V 5 bases and J 1 base, with 11 bases left between them. Germline V gene lookup returns CDR1 SGHTA and CDR2 FQGNSA. The CDR3 loop spans 14 amino acids. The CDR3 DNA sequence: TGTGCCAGCAGCCCCGGACAGTGGAACACTGAAGCTTTCTTT. Its translation: CASSPGQWNTEAFF.

V is TRBV7-2 and J is TRBJ2-7, with TRBD2 identical over 10 bases. The CDR3 contains 15 residues. V lost 5 bases to trimming and J lost 4 bases; unmatched junction nucleotides: 8. Germline loops: CDR1 SGHTA, CDR2 FQGNSA. The CDR3 DNA is TGTGCCAGCAGCCCCCGGGTAGCGGGGGGTTACGAGCAGTACTTC. Protein product: CASSPRVAGGYEQYF. Complete variable domain (other parts from reference TRBV7-2 and TRBJ2-7): GAGVSQSPSNKVTEKGKDVELRCDPISGHTALYWYRQSLGQGLEFLIYFQGNSAPDKSGLPSDRFSAERTGGSVSTLTIQRTQQEDSAVYLCASSPRVAGGYEQYFGPGTRLTVT.

The V and J genes are TRBV7-8 and TRBJ2-1; a weak D match, TRBD1 (6 bases). This CDR3 is built from 16 residues. The ends were cut back, 1 base at V and 0 bases at J, with 10 bases in the middle. CDR1 is SGHVS, CDR2 FQNEAQ, per germline. The CDR3 nucleotides read TGTGCCAGCAGCTTAGGGGGGACAATCTCCTACAATGAGCAGTTCTTC. It translates to CASSLGGTISYNEQFF.

The V gene is TRBV29-1, the J gene TRBJ1-2, with 9 bases identical to TRBD1. CDR3 length equals 14 residues. Unmatched junction bases numbered 10, after V lost 6 bases and J lost 5 bases. CDR1 and CDR2 (germline): SQVTM, ANQGSEA. CDR3 sequence (DNA): TGCAGCGTGGGACAGGGTTTGGCAAGTTATGGCTACACCTTC. Encoded protein: CSVGQGLASYGYTF.

CDR3 bases: TGTGCCAGCAGCCACCGACAGTTGAACACTGAAGCTTTCTTT. Translating it yields CASSHRQLNTEAFF. This chain uses TRBV3-1 (or the pseudogene TRBV3-2) with TRBJ1-1, with D perhaps TRBD1 (5 bases). This CDR3 comprises 14 residues. Trimming left V 3 bases short and J 0 bases short, with 8 bases between. Germline loops: CDR1 LGHDT, CDR2 YNNKEL (reference sequence).

J is TRBJ1-1 and V is TRBV7-9; D not resolved. V gave up 5 bases and J gave up 1 base, with 14 bases separating them. Germline V CDR1 and CDR2: SEHNR, FQNEAQ (reference sequence). The CDR3 sequence is 15 residues long. The CDR3 loop is CASSPFLGGNTEAFF. In DNA form, the CDR3 reads TGTGCCAGCAGCCCTTTTCTGGGAGGGAACACTGAAGCTTTCTTT. Full variable domain (missing parts from reference TRBV7-9 and TRBJ1-1): DTGVSQNPRHKITKRGQNVTFRCDPISEHNRLYWYRQTLGQGPEFLTYFQNEAQLEKSRLLSDRFSAERPKGSFSTLEIQRTEQGDSAMYLCASSPFLGGNTEAFFGQGTRLTVV.

This clone has just one count. This rearrangement joins TRBV4-1 to TRBJ1-2; D uncertain. Trimming removed 2 bases from V and 3 bases from J, with 7 bases in between. The CDR3 runs 13 residues. The V gene's germline CDR1 is MGHRA and CDR2 YSYEKL. CDR3 sequence reads: CASSQRLDYGYTF. The DNA for the CDR3 is TGCGCCAGCAGCCAACGGTTGGACTATGGCTACACCTTC.

V is TRBV7-2 and J is TRBJ1-2, with D possibly being TRBD1 (5 bases). The germline V gene encodes CDR1 SGHTA and CDR2 FQGNSA. V was clipped by 8 bases and J by 6 bases, with 19 bases between them. This CDR3 contains 14 residues. CDR3 sequence: CASAFDGTVDGYTF. CDR3 nucleotide sequence: TGTGCCAGCGCCTTCGATGGGACTGTCGATGGCTACACCTTC.

The CDR3 sequence: CASSEATGTYEQYV. The DNA for the CDR3 is TGTGCCAGCAGTGAGGCGACAGGGACCTACGAGCAGTACGTC. This chain joins TRBV2 and TRBJ2-7; TRBD1 matches at 7 bases. V was pared by 3 bases and J by 2 bases, with 4 bases of the junction left unmatched. The germline V gene has CDR1 SNHLY and CDR2 FYNNEI. This CDR3 has 14 residues.

The chain combines TRBV7-3 with TRBJ2-3, with D possibly being TRBD1 (6 bases). This CDR3 is built from 13 residues. The V and J ends lost 5 bases and 6 bases respectively, with 12 bases between them. From germline, CDR1 is SGHTA and CDR2 FQGTGA. Written as DNA, the CDR3 is TGTGCCAGCAGCCAACAGGGCGGTGATACGCAGTATTTT. Protein: CASSQQGGDTQYF.

The V and J genes are TRBV18 and TRBJ1-3; D gene uncertain. The CDR3 runs 15 residues. In germline, CDR1 is KGHSH, CDR2 LQKENI. Trimming shortened V by 6 bases and J by 0 bases, and 12 bases separated the two germline ends. Here the CDR3 reads CASSTTEVSGNTIYF. In DNA form, the CDR3 reads TGTGCCAGCTCGACGACTGAAGTCTCTGGAAACACCATATATTTT.

This CDR3 is CASSQNRATYNSPLHF. DNA for the CDR3: TGTGCCAGCAGCCAAAACAGGGCTACCTATAATTCACCCCTCCACTTT. The V gene is TRBV4-2, the J gene TRBJ1-6; D is perhaps TRBD1 (6 bases). CDR3 length equals 16 residues. Germline loops: CDR1 LGHNA, CDR2 YNFKEQ. Trimming removed 2 bases from V and 2 bases from J, with 10 bases in between.

The V and J genes are TRBV24-1 and TRBJ1-2; 10 bases line up with TRBD1. Trimming at V came to 5 bases and at J to 6 bases, leaving 14 bases not matched to a gene. This CDR3 is built from 17 residues. In germline, CDR1 is KGHDR, CDR2 SFDVKD. The CDR3, as DNA: TGTGCCACCAGTGTCCACAGGGAGAAGGGGACAGGGGATGGCTACACCTTC. This gives the protein CATSVHREKGTGDGYTF.

The chain combines TRBV4-2 with TRBJ2-6; no definite D call. In germline, CDR1 is LGHNA, CDR2 YNFKEQ. V was clipped by 0 bases and J by 0 bases, with 6 bases between them. The CDR3 has 16 residues. The CDR3 spells CASSQDTGSGANVLTF. CDR3 nucleotides: TGTGCCAGCAGCCAAGATACGGGCTCTGGGGCCAACGTCCTGACTTTC.

Only one count was recorded for this clone. J is TRBJ2-7 and V is TRBV4-1, with a possible D match to TRBD1 (6 bases). The V gene's germline CDR1 is MGHRA and CDR2 YSYEKL. V was trimmed by 2 bases and J by 0 bases, leaving 17 bases between them. The CDR3 is made up of 17 amino acids. CDR3 protein: CASSQRQAQISSYEQYF. The CDR3 DNA sequence: TGCGCCAGCAGCCAACGACAGGCGCAAATCAGCTCCTACGAGCAGTACTTC.

This chain links TRBV5-1 with TRBJ2-7, with 9 bases fitting TRBD1. The CDR3 consists of 13 residues. V trimming: 6 bases; J trimming: 6 bases; junction bases outside the gene matches: 7. Germline V gene lookup returns CDR1 SGHRS and CDR2 YFSETQ. Here the CDR3 DNA reads TGCGCCAGCACGGGGACAGGGCGGGCCGAGCAGTACTTC. Amino acid sequence: CASTGTGRAEQYF. The whole variable domain, remainder taken from reference TRBV5-1 and TRBJ2-7, is KAGVTQTPRYLIKTRGQQVTLSCSPISGHRSVSWYQQTPGQGLQFLFEYFSETQRNKGNFPGRFSGRQFSNSRSEMNVSTLELGDSALYLCASTGTGRAEQYFGPGTRLTVT.

The chain is built from TRBV18 and TRBJ1-1, with 7 bases fitting TRBD1. Per the germline V gene, CDR1 is KGHSH and CDR2 is LQKENI. V shed 3 bases, J shed 12 bases, and the junction held 16 bases outside the gene matches. This CDR3 is built from 15 residues. For the CDR3, the DNA is TGTGCCAGCTCACCGCAGGGGGAAGGGTTAGGGGAACCTTTCTTT. Its translation: CASSPQGEGLGEPFF.

This sequence joins TRBV27 and TRBJ2-2, with a possible D match to TRBD2 (6 bases). This CDR3 comprises 16 residues. Germline V CDR1 and CDR2: MNHEY, SMNVEV (reference sequence). V lost 7 bases and J lost 1, with 16 bases in between. The CDR3: CASTPWAAGNTGELFF. CDR3 in DNA: TGTGCCAGCACCCCGTGGGCAGCGGGGAACACCGGGGAGCTGTTTTTT.

The chain links TRBV19 to TRBJ2-1; 8 bases are a match to TRBD1. The CDR3 runs 15 residues. Looked up from germline, CDR1 is LNHDA and CDR2 is SQIVND (reference sequence). The V and J ends lost 3 bases and 2 bases, in that order; junction bases with no gene match: 3. The CDR3 is CASSIPGGAYNEQFF. The CDR3 region has the DNA TGTGCCAGTAGTATCCCAGGGGGCGCCTACAATGAGCAGTTCTTC.

The genes are TRBV28 and TRBJ1-6, with D uncertain. Germline values: CDR1 MDHEN, CDR2 SYDVKM. This CDR3 has 19 residues. Deletions cut 7 bases from V and 6 bases from J, with 28 bases between. The CDR3 DNA follows: TGTGCCAGCATCATGCGGGATGAAGGCGAGGCTTGGGCTAATTCACCCCTCCACTTT. Translation: CASIMRDEGEAWANSPLHF.

J is TRBJ1-3 and V is TRBV28; maybe TRBD1 (6 bases). Germline CDR1 MDHEN, CDR2 SYDVKM. The CDR3 spans 16 residues. V lost 2 bases and J lost 0, with 11 bases in between. Here the CDR3 reads CASSLIVQGSGNTIYF. The DNA for the CDR3 is TGTGCCAGCAGTTTAATTGTACAGGGCTCTGGAAACACCATATATTTT.

The genes are TRBV3-1 (or the pseudogene TRBV3-2) and TRBJ2-2, with 9 positions matching TRBD2. The CDR3 has 16 amino acids. With 1 base clipped from V and 1 base from J, the junction kept 1 base outside the gene matches. CDR1 and CDR2 (germline): LGHDT, YNNKEL (reference sequence). The CDR3 loop is CASSQGTSVNTGELFF. CDR3 DNA: TGTGCCAGCAGCCAAGGGACTAGCGTGAACACCGGGGAGCTGTTTTTT.

The gene calls are TRBV5-1 and TRBJ2-5; no definite D call. The germline V and J ends were trimmed by 0 bases and 2 bases, with 11 bases remaining between them. CDR3 length equals 15 residues. The germline V gene encodes CDR1 SGHRS and CDR2 YFSETQ. The CDR3 DNA reads as TGCGCCAGCAGCTTGGTGTCCTCTAATCAAGAGACCCAGTACTTC. Encoded protein: CASSLVSSNQETQYF. The whole variable domain, filled in from reference TRBV5-1 and TRBJ2-5, reads KAGVTQTPRYLIKTRGQQVTLSCSPISGHRSVSWYQQTPGQGLQFLFEYFSETQRNKGNFPGRFSGRQFSNSRSEMNVSTLELGDSALYLCASSLVSSNQETQYFGPGTRLLVL.

The gene calls are TRBV19 and TRBJ2-1; TRBD1 matches 7 bases. This CDR3 region has 15 residues. The germline V gene encodes CDR1 LNHDA and CDR2 SQIVND (reference sequence). With 1 base clipped from V and 6 bases from J, the junction kept 6 bases outside the gene matches. The CDR3 DNA sequence: TGTGCCAGTAGTATAGCTCCAGGGGGATTCAATGAGCAGTTCTTC. It translates to CASSIAPGGFNEQFF.

J is TRBJ1-3 and V is TRBV5-6, with a possible D match to TRBD1 (6 bases). Germline assignment: CDR1 SGHDT and CDR2 YYEEEE. The V and J ends lost 3 bases and 4 bases respectively, with 20 bases between them. The CDR3 runs 17 residues. CDR3 nucleotides: TGTGCCAGCAGCTGGGGAAGGACAGCCGAGGGAGGAAACACCATATATTTT. Translating it yields CASSWGRTAEGGNTIYF.

The rearrangement uses TRBV5-8 and TRBJ1-5; D remains ambiguous. There are 13 residues in the CDR3. V was pared by 0 bases and J by 4 bases, with 5 bases between. CDR1 is SGHTS, CDR2 YDEGEE, per germline. The CDR3 region has the DNA TGTGCCAGCAGCTTGGACATGAATCAGCCCCAGCATTTT. It translates to CASSLDMNQPQHF.

The chain uses TRBV5-6 and TRBJ1-1, with TRBD1 matching over 11 bases. The CDR3 has 16 amino acids. The J segment lost 0 bases and the V segment lost 4 bases, leaving 5 bases of the junction unmatched. Per the germline V gene, CDR1 is SGHDT and CDR2 is YYEEEE. The CDR3 region has the DNA TGTGCCAGCAGCCGTGGGACAGGGGGTTTGAACACTGAAGCTTTCTTT. Translating gives CASSRGTGGLNTEAFF.

The CDR3 nucleotides read TGTGCCAGCACAAAACAGCACTCTGGAAACACCATATATTTT. Translated: CASTKQHSGNTIYF. The chain employs TRBV28 and TRBJ1-3; no clear D gene. V lost 7 bases, J lost 0 bases, and 10 bases lay in between. The CDR3 is 14 amino acids. The germline gives CDR1 MDHEN, CDR2 SYDVKM. Filled out from reference TRBV28 and TRBJ1-3, the complete variable domain reads DVKVTQSSRYLVKRTGEKVFLECVQDMDHENMFWYRQDPGLGLRLIYFSYDVKMKEKGDIPEGYSVSREKKERFSLILESASTNQTSMYLCASTKQHSGNTIYFGEGSWLTVV.

This chain uses TRBV28 with TRBJ2-5; D not certain. Trimming cost V 5 bases and J 4 bases, with 8 bases left between them. Germline V gene sequence: CDR1 MDHEN, CDR2 SYDVKM. CDR3 length equals 12 residues. The CDR3 DNA sequence: TGTGCCAGCAGTCTAACGGGAGAGACCCAGTACTTC. Translation gives CASSLTGETQYF.

This chain links TRBV4-1 with TRBJ1-2, with 8 bases that match TRBD1. V lost 1 base, J lost 4 bases, and 11 bases stayed unmatched. This CDR3 is 17 amino acids long. Germline loops: CDR1 MGHRA, CDR2 YSYEKL. The CDR3 loop reads CASSQGQGALTLYGYTF. DNA of the CDR3: TGCGCCAGCAGCCAAGGGCAGGGGGCGCTTACGCTCTATGGCTACACCTTC.

The chain links TRBV7-9 to TRBJ1-2, with 7 bases matching TRBD1. The germline V gene has CDR1 SEHNR and CDR2 FQNEAQ (reference sequence). The V and J ends lost 1 base and 7 bases, in that order; junction bases with no gene match: 6. The CDR3 contains 14 residues. This CDR3 reads CASSLVTGSGGYTF. The CDR3 DNA sequence: TGTGCCAGCAGCTTAGTGACAGGGAGCGGTGGCTACACCTTC.